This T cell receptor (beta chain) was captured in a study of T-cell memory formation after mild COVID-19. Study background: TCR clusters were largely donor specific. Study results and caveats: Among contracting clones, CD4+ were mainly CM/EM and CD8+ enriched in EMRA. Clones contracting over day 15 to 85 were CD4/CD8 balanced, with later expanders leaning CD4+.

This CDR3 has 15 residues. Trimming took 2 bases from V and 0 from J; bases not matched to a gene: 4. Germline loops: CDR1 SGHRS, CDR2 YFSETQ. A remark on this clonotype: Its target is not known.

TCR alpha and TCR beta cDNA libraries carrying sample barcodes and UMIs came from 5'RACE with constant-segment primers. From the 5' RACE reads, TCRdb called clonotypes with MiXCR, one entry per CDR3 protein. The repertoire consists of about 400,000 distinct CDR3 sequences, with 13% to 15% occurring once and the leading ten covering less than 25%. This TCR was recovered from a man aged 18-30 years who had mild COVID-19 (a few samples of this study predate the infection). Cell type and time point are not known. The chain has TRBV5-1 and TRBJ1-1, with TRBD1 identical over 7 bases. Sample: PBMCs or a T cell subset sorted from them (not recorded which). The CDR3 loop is CASSFRQGLNTEAFF. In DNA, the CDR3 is TGCGCCAGCAGCTTTAGACAGGGCTTGAACACTGAAGCTTTCTTT.